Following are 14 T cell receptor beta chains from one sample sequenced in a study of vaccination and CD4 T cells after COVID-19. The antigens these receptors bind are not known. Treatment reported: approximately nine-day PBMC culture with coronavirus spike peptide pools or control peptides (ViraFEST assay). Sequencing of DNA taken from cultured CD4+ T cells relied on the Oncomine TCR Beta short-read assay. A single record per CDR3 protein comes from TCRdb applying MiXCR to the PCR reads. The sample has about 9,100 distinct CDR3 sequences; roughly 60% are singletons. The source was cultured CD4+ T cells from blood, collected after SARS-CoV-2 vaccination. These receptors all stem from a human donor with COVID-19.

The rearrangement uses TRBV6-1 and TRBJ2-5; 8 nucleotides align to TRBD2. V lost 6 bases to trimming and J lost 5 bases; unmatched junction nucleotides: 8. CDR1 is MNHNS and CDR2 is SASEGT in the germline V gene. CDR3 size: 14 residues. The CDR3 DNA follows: TGTGCCAGCAGATCTCGGGGGGGCGGGGAGACCCAGTACTTC. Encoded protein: CASRSRGGGETQYF.

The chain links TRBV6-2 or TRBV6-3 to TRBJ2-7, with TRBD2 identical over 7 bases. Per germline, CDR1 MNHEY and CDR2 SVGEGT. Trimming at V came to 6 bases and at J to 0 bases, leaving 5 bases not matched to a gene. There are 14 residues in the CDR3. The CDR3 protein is CASRMGGSSYEQYF. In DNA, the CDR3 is TGTGCCAGCAGGATGGGGGGGAGCTCCTACGAGCAGTACTTC.

CDR3 residues: CASRREKGAGGGNEQYF. DNA for the CDR3: TGTGCCAGCAGGCGCGAAAAGGGAGCGGGGGGAGGCAACGAGCAGTACTTC. The J gene is TRBJ2-7, the V gene TRBV6-1, with TRBD2 matching over 9 bases. Germline V gene data show CDR1 as MNHNS and CDR2 as SASEGT. J was trimmed by 5 bases and V by 6 bases; bases with no gene match: 17. CDR3 length: 17 residues.

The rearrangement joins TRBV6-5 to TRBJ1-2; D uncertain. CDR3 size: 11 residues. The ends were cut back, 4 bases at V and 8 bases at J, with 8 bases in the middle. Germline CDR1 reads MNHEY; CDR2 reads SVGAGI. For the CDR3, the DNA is TGTGCCAGCAGTTCCGCCAAAGGCTACACCTTC. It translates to CASSSAKGYTF.

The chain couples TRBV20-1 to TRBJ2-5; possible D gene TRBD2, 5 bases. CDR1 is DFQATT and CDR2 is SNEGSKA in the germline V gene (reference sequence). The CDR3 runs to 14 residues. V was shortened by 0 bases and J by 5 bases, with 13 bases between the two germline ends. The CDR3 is CSAREWATGETQYF. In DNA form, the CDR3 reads TGCAGTGCTAGAGAGTGGGCCACGGGGGAGACCCAGTACTTC.

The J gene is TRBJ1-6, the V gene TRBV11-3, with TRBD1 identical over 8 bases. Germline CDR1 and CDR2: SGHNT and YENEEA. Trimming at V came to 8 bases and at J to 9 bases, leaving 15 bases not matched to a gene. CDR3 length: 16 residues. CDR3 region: CASQTGTGSIGSPLHF. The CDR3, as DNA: TGTGCCAGCCAGACCGGGACAGGAAGCATTGGTTCACCCCTCCACTTT.

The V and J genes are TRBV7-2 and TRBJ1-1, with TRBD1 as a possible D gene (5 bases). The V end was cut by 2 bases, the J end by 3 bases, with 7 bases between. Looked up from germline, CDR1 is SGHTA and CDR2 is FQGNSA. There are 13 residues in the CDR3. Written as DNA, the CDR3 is TGTGCCAGCAGCTTATGGGGCGACACTGAAGCTTTCTTT. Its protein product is CASSLWGDTEAFF.

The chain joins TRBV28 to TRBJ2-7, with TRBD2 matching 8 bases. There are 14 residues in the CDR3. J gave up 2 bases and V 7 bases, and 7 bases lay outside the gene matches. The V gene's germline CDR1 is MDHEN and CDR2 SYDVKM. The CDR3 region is CASTLTSATYEQYF. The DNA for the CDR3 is TGTGCCAGCACCCTGACTAGCGCAACCTACGAGCAGTACTTC.

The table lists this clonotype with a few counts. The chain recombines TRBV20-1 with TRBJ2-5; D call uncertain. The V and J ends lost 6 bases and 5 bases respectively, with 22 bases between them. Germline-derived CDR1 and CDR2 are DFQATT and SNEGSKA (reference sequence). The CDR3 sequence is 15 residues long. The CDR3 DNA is TGCAGTGCCCTAACCCGGGCCCATGCACTCGAGACCCAGTACTTC. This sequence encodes CSALTRAHALETQYF.

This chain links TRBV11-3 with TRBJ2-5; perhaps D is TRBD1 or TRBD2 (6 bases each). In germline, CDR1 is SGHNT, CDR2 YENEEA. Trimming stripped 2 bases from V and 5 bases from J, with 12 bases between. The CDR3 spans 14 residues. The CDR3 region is CASSLRGGLETQYF. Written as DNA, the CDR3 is TGTGCCAGCAGCTTAAGAGGGGGGCTGGAGACCCAGTACTTC. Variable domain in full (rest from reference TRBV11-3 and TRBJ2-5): EAGVVQSPRYKIIEKKQPVAFWCNPISGHNTLYWYLQNLGQGPELLIRYENEEAVDDSQLPKDRFSAERLKGVDSTLKIQPAELGDSAVYLCASSLRGGLETQYFGPGTRLLVL.

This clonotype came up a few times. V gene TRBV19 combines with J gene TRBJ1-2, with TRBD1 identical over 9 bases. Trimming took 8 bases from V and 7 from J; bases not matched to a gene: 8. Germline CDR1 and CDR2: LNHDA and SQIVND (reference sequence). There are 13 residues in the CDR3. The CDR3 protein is CASSATGGSGYTF. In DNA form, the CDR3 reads TGTGCCAGTTCCGCGACAGGGGGTTCTGGCTACACCTTC.

CDR3 bases: TGCAGTGCTAGAGATCTGGGACAGGGTATCGCCGGGGAGCTGTTTTTT. Protein sequence: CSARDLGQGIAGELFF. The gene calls are TRBV20-1 and TRBJ2-2; 9 nucleotides agree with TRBD1. From germline, CDR1 is DFQATT and CDR2 SNEGSKA (reference sequence). V trimming: 0 bases; J trimming: 6 bases; junction bases outside the gene matches: 8. This CDR3 contains 16 residues.

CDR3 sequence: CASSRLAPPGDTQYF. As DNA, the CDR3 is TGTGCCAGCAGTCGCCTGGCGCCTCCCGGAGATACGCAGTATTTT. The chain carries TRBV27 and TRBJ2-3, with D unresolved. Looked up from germline, CDR1 is MNHEY and CDR2 is SMNVEV (reference sequence). Trimming took off 5 bases at V and 5 bases at J, with 17 bases between the two ends. CDR3 length equals 15 residues.

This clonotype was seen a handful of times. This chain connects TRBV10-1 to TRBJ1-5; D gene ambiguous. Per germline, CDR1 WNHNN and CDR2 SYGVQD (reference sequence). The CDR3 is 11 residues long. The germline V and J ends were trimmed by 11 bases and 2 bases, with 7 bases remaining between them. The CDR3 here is CAHIRNQPQHF. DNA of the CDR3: TGCGCCCATATTCGCAATCAGCCCCAGCATTTT.